These T cell receptor beta chains were read from a single sample in a study of patients and donors after allogeneic stem cell transplantation. Each CDR3 protein gets one entry after TCRdb re-called the RT-PCR reads with MiXCR. The data hold over 400,000 distinct CDR3 sequences, with 16% observed a single time. Sequenced sample: blood, either unsorted or a sorted T cell fraction (not recorded which). These TCRs come from a human donor who was either an allogeneic HSCT recipient or a stem cell or donor lymphocyte infusion donor (not recorded which). It is not recorded whose cells these are; they may come from a transplant donor. CDR3s leave out the opening cysteine and the closing phenylalanine or tryptophan. Fields, in order: clone size, V gene, J gene, CDR3 protein. The size entry is marked missing in some rows and otherwise reads once, few, many or a size class.

>few|TRBV20-1|TRBJ1-5
SVGEGTTYGPQH
>-|TRBV27|TRBJ2-3
ASSLSNLVTGAQY
>few|TRBV5-1|TRBJ1-1
ASSPDGPEAF
>many|TRBV6-2/TRBV6-3|TRBJ2-1
ASSRTHNEQF
>few|TRBV6-4|TRBJ1-1
ASSETGLNTEAF
>-|TRBV20-1|TRBJ2-3
SAPDWRRVMDTQY
>few|TRBV20-1|TRBJ2-1
SQSPHGPSSYNEQF
>-|TRBV5-6|TRBJ2-1
ASSGGWAYNEQF
>few|TRBV4-1|TRBJ1-6
ASSQGISGGSPLH
>-|TRBV29-1|TRBJ1-6
SAATGGLNSPLH
>few|TRBV5-1|TRBJ1-2
ASSLFSTANYGYT
>few|TRBV3-1|TRBJ2-3
ASSSLAGSRSITDTQY
>few|TRBV24-1|TRBJ2-3
ATAGSTDTQY